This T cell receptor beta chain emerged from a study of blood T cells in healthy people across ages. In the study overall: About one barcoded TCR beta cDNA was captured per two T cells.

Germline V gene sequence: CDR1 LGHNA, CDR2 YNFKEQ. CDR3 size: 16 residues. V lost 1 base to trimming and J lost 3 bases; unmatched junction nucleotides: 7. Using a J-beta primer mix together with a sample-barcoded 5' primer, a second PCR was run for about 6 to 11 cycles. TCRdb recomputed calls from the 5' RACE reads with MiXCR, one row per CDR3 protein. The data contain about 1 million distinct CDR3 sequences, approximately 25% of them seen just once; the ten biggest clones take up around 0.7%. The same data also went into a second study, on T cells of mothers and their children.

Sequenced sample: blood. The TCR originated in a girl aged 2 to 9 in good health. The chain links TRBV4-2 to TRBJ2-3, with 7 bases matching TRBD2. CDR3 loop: CASSQGRRENTDTQYF. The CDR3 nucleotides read TGTGCCAGCAGCCAAGGGCGGCGGGAGAATACAGATACGCAGTATTTT.